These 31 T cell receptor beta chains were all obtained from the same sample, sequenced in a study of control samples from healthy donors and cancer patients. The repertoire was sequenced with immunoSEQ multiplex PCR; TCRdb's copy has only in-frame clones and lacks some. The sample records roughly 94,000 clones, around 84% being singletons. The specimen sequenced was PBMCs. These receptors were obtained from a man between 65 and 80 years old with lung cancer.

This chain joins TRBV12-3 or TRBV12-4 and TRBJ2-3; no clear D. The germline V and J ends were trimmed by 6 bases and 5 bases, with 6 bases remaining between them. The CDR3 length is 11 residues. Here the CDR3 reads CASRVVDTQYF. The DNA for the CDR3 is TGTGCCAGCAGAGTCGTAGATACGCAGTATTTT.

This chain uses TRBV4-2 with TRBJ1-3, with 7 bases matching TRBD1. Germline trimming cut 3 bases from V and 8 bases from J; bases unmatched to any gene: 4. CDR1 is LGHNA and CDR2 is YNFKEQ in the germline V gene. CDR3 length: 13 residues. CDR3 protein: CASSHDRVHTIYF. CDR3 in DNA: TGTGCCAGCAGCCACGACAGGGTGCACACCATATATTTT.

CDR3 nucleotide sequence: TGTGCCAGCAGTTACGACGGGAACACTGAAGCTTTCTTT. Its translation is CASSYDGNTEAFF. The chain joins TRBV6-5 to TRBJ1-1; D is unclear. Trimming took 2 bases from V and 1 from J, leaving 5 bases between them. The CDR3 covers 13 residues. CDR1 and CDR2 (germline): MNHEY, SVGAGI.

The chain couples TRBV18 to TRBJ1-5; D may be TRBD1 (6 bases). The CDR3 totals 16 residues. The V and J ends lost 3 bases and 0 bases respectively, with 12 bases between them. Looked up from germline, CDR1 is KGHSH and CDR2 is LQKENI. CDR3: CASSPTGLYSNQPQHF. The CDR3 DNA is TGTGCCAGCTCACCTACAGGGTTATATAGCAATCAGCCCCAGCATTTT.

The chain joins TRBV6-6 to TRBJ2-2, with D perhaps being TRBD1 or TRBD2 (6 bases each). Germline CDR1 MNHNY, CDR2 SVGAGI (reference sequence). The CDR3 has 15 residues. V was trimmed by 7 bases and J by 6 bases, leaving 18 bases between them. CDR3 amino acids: CASTKWQGRPGELFF. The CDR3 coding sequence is TGTGCCAGCACCAAGTGGCAGGGGAGGCCCGGGGAGCTGTTTTTT.

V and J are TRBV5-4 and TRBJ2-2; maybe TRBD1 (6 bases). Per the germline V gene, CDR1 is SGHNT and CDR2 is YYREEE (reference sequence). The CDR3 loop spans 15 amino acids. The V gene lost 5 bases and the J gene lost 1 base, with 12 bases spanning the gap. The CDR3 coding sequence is TGTGCCAGCAGGATCCAGGGACAGAACACCGGGGAGCTGTTTTTT. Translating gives CASRIQGQNTGELFF.

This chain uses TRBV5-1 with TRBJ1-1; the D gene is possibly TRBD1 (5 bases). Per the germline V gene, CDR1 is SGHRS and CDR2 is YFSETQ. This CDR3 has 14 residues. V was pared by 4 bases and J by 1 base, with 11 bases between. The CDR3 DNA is TGCGCCAGCAGCCCAAGGGACGGGAACACTGAAGCTTTCTTT. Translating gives CASSPRDGNTEAFF.

The CDR3 loop reads CASSGISSDGYYGYTF. CDR3 DNA sequence: TGTGCCAGCAGCGGGATATCCTCGGATGGGTACTATGGCTACACCTTC. V usage is TRBV9 and J usage is TRBJ1-2, with D unclear. The V end lost 3 bases, the J end lost 3 bases, and 18 bases lay between the germline ends. Germline V gene sequence: CDR1 SGDLS, CDR2 YYNGEE. This CDR3 contains 16 residues.

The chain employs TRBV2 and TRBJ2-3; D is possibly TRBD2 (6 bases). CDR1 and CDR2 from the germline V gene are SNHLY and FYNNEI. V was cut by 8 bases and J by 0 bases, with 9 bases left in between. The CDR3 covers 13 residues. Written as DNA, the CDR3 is TGTGCCAGCTCCGGGACTAGCACAGATACGCAGTATTTT. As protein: CASSGTSTDTQYF.

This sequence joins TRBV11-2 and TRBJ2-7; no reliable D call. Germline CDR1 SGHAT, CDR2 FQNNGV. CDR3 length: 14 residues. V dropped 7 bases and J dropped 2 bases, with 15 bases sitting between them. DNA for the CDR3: TGTGCCAGCACCCGAAACCCTACAGCCTACGAGCAGTACTTC. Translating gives CASTRNPTAYEQYF. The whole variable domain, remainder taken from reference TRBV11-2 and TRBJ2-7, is EAGVAQSPRYKIIEKRQSVAFWCNPISGHATLYWYQQILGQGPKLLIQFQNNGVVDDSQLPKDRFSAERLKGVDSTLKIQPAKLEDSAVYLCASTRNPTAYEQYFGPGTRLTVT.

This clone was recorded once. CDR3 sequence: CATSDPPRQAGYTF. The CDR3 nucleotides are TGTGCCACCAGTGATCCTCCCCGGCAGGCTGGCTACACCTTC. The chain employs TRBV24-1 and TRBJ1-2; D not certain. The CDR3 is made up of 14 amino acids. Germline loops: CDR1 KGHDR, CDR2 SFDVKD. The V and J ends lost 3 bases and 7 bases respectively, with 14 bases between them.

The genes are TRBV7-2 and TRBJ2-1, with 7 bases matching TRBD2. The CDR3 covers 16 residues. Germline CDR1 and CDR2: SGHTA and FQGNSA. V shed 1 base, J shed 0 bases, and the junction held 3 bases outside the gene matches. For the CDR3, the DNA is TGTGCCAGCAGCTTAGTGGGGGGGAGCTCCTACAATGAGCAGTTCTTC. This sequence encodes CASSLVGGSSYNEQFF.

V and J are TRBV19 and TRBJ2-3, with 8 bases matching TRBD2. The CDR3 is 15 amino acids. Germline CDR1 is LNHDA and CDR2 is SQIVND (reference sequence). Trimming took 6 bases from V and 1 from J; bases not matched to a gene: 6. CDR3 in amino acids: CASSAATSGTDTQYF. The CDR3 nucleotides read TGTGCCAGTAGCGCAGCGACTAGCGGCACAGATACGCAGTATTTT.

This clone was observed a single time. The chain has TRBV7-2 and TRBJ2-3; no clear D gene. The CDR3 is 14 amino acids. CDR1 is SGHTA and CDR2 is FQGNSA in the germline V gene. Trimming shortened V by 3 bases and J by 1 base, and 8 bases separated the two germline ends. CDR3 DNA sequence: TGTGCCAGCAGCTTGGACGGAGGCACAGATACGCAGTATTTT. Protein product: CASSLDGGTDTQYF.

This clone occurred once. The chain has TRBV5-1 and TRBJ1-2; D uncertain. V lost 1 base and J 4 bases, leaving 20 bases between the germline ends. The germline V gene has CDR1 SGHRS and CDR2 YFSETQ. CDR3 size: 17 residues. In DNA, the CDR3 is TGCGCCAGCAGCTTGTTTACAGTAGGATCTGCCTCCTATGGCTACACCTTC. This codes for CASSLFTVGSASYGYTF.

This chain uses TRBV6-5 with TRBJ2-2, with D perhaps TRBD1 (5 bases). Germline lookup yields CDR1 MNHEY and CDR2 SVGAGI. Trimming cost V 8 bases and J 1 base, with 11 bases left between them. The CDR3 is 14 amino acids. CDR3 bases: TGTGCCAGCCTTCCCGACAGGAACACCGGGGAGCTGTTTTTT. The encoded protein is CASLPDRNTGELFF.

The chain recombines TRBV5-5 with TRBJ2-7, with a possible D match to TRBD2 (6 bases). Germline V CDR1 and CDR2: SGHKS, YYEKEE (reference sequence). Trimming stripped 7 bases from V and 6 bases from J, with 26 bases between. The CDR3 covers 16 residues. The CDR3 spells CASRRPGGRGLVEQYF. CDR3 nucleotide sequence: TGTGCCAGCCGGAGGCCCGGGGGACGGGGTCTAGTCGAGCAGTACTTC.

The CDR3 DNA reads TGTGCCAGCAGCGTCATGTGGTCCGAGAACACTGAAGCTTTCTTT. Protein product: CASSVMWSENTEAFF. This chain connects TRBV6-5 to TRBJ1-1; no definite D call. This CDR3 has 15 amino acids. V shed 6 bases and J shed 1 base, with 15 bases lying between them. Germline V gene sequence: CDR1 MNHEY, CDR2 SVGAGI.

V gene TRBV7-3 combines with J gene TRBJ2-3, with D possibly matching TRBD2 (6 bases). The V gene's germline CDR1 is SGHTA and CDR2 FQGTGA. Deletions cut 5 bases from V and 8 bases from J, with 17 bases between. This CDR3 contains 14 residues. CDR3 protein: CASSKTRELSTQYF. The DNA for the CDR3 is TGTGCCAGCAGCAAAACTCGGGAGCTCAGTACGCAGTATTTT.

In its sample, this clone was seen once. The CDR3 sequence: CAWSEGATGTGELFF. The CDR3 bases are TGTGCCTGGAGTGAGGGGGCCACGGGCACCGGGGAGCTGTTTTTT. This chain connects TRBV30 to TRBJ2-2; 7 bases line up with TRBD1. This CDR3 comprises 15 residues. V gave up 1 base and J gave up 4 bases; unmatched junction bases: 6. Germline V gives CDR1 GTSNPN, CDR2 SVGIG (reference sequence). Supplemented by reference TRBV30 and TRBJ2-2, the full variable domain reads SQTIHQWPATLVQPVGSPLSLECTVEGTSNPNLYWYRQAAGRGLQLLFYSVGIGQISSEVPQNLSASRPQDRQFILSSKKLLLSDSGFYLCAWSEGATGTGELFFGEGSRLTVL.

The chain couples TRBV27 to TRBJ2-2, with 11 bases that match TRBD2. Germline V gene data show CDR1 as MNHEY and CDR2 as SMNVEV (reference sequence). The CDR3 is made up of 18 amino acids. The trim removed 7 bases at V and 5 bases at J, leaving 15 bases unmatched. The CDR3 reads CASISRRSSGGVTGELFF. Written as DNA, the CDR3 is TGTGCCAGCATCTCCCGTCGGAGTAGCGGGGGGGTAACCGGGGAGCTGTTTTTT.

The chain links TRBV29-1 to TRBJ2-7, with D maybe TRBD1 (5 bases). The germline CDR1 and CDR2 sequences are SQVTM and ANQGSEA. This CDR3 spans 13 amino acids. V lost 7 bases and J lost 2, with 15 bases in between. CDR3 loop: CSGGAGPTYEQYF. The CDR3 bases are TGCAGCGGTGGGGCAGGCCCCACCTACGAGCAGTACTTC.

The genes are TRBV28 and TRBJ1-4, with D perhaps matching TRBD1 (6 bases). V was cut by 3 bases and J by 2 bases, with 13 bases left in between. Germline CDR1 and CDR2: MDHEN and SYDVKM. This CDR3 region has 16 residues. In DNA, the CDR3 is TGTGCCAGCAGTTTTCTGCAGGGGACGACTAATGAAAAACTGTTTTTT. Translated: CASSFLQGTTNEKLFF.

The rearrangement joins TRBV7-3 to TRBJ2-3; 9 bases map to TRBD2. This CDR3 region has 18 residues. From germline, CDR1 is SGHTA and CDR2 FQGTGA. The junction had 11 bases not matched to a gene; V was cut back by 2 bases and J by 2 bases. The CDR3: CASSLQGSGGLITDTQYF. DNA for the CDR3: TGTGCCAGCAGCTTACAAGGTAGCGGGGGCTTAATCACAGATACGCAGTATTTT.

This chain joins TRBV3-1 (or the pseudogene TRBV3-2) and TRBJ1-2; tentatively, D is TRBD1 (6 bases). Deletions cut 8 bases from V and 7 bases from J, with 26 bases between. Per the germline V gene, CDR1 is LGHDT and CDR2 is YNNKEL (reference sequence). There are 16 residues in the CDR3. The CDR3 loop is CASQSTGGSPSAGYTF. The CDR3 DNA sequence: TGTGCCAGCCAGTCGACAGGTGGCTCACCCTCGGCTGGCTACACCTTC.

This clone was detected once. As DNA, the CDR3 is TGCAGCGTTGATCGGGGGGAAAAACTGTTTTTT. As protein: CSVDRGEKLFF. This chain links TRBV29-1 with TRBJ1-4; tentative D call: TRBD1 (5 bases). Germline V gives CDR1 SQVTM, CDR2 ANQGSEA. V lost 3 bases to trimming and J lost 8 bases, with 7 bases between them. This CDR3 is built from 11 residues.

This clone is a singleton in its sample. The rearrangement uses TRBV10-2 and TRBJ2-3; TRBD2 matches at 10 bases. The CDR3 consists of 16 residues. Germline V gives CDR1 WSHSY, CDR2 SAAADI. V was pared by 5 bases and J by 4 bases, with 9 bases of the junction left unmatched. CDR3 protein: CASSYWASGGADTQYF. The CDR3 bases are TGCGCCAGCAGTTATTGGGCTAGCGGGGGCGCAGATACGCAGTATTTT.

CDR3 amino acids: CASSLGRRGIEKLFF. The CDR3 coding sequence is TGTGCCAGCAGCTTGGGACGAAGGGGAATTGAAAAACTGTTTTTT. This rearrangement joins TRBV5-8 to TRBJ1-4, with TRBD1 as a possible D gene (5 bases). CDR1 is SGHTS and CDR2 is YDEGEE in the germline V gene. The CDR3 contains 15 residues. Trimming took off 0 bases at V and 7 bases at J, with 13 bases between the two ends.

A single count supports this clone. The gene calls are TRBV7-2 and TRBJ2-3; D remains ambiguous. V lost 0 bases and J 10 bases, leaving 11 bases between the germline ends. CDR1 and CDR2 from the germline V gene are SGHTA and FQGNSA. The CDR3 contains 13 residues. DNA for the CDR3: TGTGCCAGCAGCTTAGCAGAGCAAGCTGCGCAGTATTTT. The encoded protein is CASSLAEQAAQYF.

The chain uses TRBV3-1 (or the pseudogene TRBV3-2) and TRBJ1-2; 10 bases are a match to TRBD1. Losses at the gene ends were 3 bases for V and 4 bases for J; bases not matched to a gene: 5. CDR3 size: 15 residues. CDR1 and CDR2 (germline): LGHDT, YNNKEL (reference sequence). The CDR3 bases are TGTGCCAGCAGCCAGGGACAGGGGTTCGGCTATGGCTACACCTTC. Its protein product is CASSQGQGFGYGYTF.

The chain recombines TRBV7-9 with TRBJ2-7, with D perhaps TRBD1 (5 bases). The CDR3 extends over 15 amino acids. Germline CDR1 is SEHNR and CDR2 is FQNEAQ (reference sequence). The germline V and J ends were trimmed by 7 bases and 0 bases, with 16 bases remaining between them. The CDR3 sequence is CASTDPRQNSYEQYF. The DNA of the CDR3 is TGTGCCAGCACCGACCCCAGACAGAACTCCTACGAGCAGTACTTC.